Sequencing of this T cell receptor (beta chain) was carried out in a study of shared clonotypes between healthy human individuals. Study overall: Three CD4 naive, three CD4 memory, two CD8 naive and one CD8 memory plate were used per donor. Study-wide results and caveats: Naive CD4 clonotypes overlapped across several donors at about 5.3%.

In the case of this clone: Its antigen is unknown.

All of the donors resided in Nashville, Tennessee, and each was a Caucasian adult. Tens of thousands of T cell genomes (roughly 0.2 ug DNA) went into each sorted-subset replicate. Sequenced by immunoSEQ multiplex PCR; TCRdb stores in-frame clones only, minus some. Of around 2.5 million clones listed, 80% to 95% are singletons. V lost 3 bases and J 5 bases, leaving 15 bases between the germline ends. The CDR3 loop spans 15 amino acids. The germline CDR1 and CDR2 sequences are SGHTA and FQGNSA. This clonotype originated in a man between 18 and 29 years old in good health. Some clones in this sample may be carry-over from other donors' samples. The rearrangement uses TRBV7-2 and TRBJ2-3; the D call may be TRBD1 or TRBD2 (5 bases each). The sequenced material came from naive CD4+ T cells from PBMCs. Indicated subset: CD45RA+ positively selected. The CDR3 DNA reads as TGTGCCAGCAGCTTTCGCCGGGACCGTAGAGATACGCAGTATTTT. This encodes CASSFRRDRRDTQYF.